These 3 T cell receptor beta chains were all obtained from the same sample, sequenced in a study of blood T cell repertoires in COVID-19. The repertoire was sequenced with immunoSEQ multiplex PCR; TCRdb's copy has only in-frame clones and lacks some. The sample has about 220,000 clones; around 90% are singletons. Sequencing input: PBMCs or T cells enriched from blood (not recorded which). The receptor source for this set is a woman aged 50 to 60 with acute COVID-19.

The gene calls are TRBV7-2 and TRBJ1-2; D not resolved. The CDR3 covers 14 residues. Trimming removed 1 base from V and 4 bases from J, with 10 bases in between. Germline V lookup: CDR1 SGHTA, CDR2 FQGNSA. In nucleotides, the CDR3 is TGTGCCAGCAGCTTAGGTGGCACGTTCTATGGCTACACCTTC. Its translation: CASSLGGTFYGYTF. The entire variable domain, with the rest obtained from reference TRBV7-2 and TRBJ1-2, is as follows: GAGVSQSPSNKVTEKGKDVELRCDPISGHTALYWYRQSLGQGLEFLIYFQGNSAPDKSGLPSDRFSAERTGGSVSTLTIQRTQQEDSAVYLCASSLGGTFYGYTFGSGTRLTVV.

CDR3 coding DNA: TGTGCCAGTAGTATAGACGGACAGGGGGCCTACAATGAGCAGTTCTTC. It specifies CASSIDGQGAYNEQFF. The chain is built from TRBV19 and TRBJ2-1; TRBD1 matches 10 bases. J gave up 2 bases and V 0 bases, and 1 base lay outside the gene matches. There are 16 residues in the CDR3. Germline-derived CDR1 and CDR2 are LNHDA and SQIVND (reference sequence).

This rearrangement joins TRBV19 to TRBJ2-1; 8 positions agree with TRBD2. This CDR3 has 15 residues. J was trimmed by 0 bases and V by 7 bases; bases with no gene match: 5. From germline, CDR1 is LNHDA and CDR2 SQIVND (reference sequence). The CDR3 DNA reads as TGTGCCAGTACCTCGGGGGGGGTCTCCTACAATGAGCAGTTCTTC. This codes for CASTSGGVSYNEQFF.